Here is one T cell receptor beta chain with its context. The antigen is not known. The data are from a study of T cell repertoires in cytomegalovirus infection. As for the study in general: In public TCR beta signatures, there were indications of both CMV infection and matching HLA type.

V was pared by 6 bases and J by 2 bases, with 14 bases between. The CDR3 is 15 residues long. Germline CDR1 reads MNHNS; CDR2 reads SASEGT. Study conclusions and caveats: Cumulated frequencies of public TCR beta families served to identify carriers of CMV plus the relevant HLA.

TCRdb itself ran the reads through MiXCR, one entry per CDR3 protein. The table shows fewer than 300,000 distinct CDR3 sequences, with 25% occurring only once. Source material: PBMCs. The chain recombines TRBV6-1 with TRBJ2-1; either TRBD1 or TRBD2 may supply D (5 bases each). The source is a human donor in good health (CMV status not recorded). Some clones in this sample may be carry-over from other donors' samples. In DNA form, the CDR3 reads TGTGCCAGCAGGGTTTCAGGGAGCCCCTACAATGAGCAGTTCTTC. This codes for CASRVSGSPYNEQFF.